This T cell receptor (beta chain) was recovered during a study of OX40 agonist ivuxolimab in advanced cancers. Study details: Ivuxolimab, an antibody acting as an agonist of OX40 (CD134), was used to treat patients. General study results and limits: The 0.1-3.0 mg/kg partial responders had among the lowest clonal expansion. Both CD4+ and CD8+ T cell populations in blood had undergone clonal expansion by week 6 at 0.1 to 3.0 mg/kg.

Using immunoSEQ multiplex PCR, the repertoire was profiled, and TCRdb retains in-frame clones only, with some absent. This table holds some 49,000 clones, around 85% found once. The CDR3 is 16 amino acids. V dropped 6 bases and J dropped 2; count of bases not matched to a gene: 9. The germline CDR1 and CDR2 sequences are ENHRY and SYGVKD. As concerns this clone: The antigen remains undetermined.

This clonotype originated in an adult with an advanced solid tumor such as melanoma, head and neck, liver or kidney cancer. The chain employs TRBV10-3 and TRBJ2-7; 11 bases map to TRBD1. Sequences were derived from CD4+ or CD8+ T cells sorted from blood, sampled in a trial of the OX40 agonist ivuxolimab. Here the CDR3 DNA reads TGTGCCATCAGCGGTGGACAGGGGGCCTCCCCCTACGAGCAGTACTTC. This sequence encodes CAISGGQGASPYEQYF.